This TCR beta chain was recovered during a study of CD4+ T cells in melanoma. Study outcomes and limitations: CD8+ T cell, macrophage and B cell function reportedly correlated with neoantigen-specific CD4+ T cells. In melanoma, neoantigen-specific CD4+ T cells reportedly differed in differentiation state.

The data were produced by immunoSEQ multiplex PCR, yet TCRdb's version contains in-frame clones alone and is incomplete. The table lists 20,000 to 25,000 clones, roughly four fifths of them singletons. A note on this clone: Its antigen remains unidentified.

The germline V gene has CDR1 SNHLY and CDR2 FYNNEI. CDR3 length equals 13 residues. V dropped 7 bases and J dropped 9 bases, with 16 bases sitting between them. This chain uses TRBV2 with TRBJ2-1; D uncertain. The sequenced sample consisted of cells from a culture (not recorded whether cultured in vitro). The clonotype comes from a human donor with melanoma. CDR3 region: CASNLQRPAEQFF. As DNA, the CDR3 is TGTGCCAGCAACTTACAGAGGCCGGCTGAGCAGTTCTTC. The variable domain in full, completed from reference TRBV2 and TRBJ2-1, reads EPEVTQTPSHQVTQMGQEVILRCVPISNHLYFYWYRQILGQKVEFLVSFYNNEISEKSEIFDDQFSVERPDGSNFTLKIRSTKLEDSAMYFCASNLQRPAEQFFGPGTRLTVL.